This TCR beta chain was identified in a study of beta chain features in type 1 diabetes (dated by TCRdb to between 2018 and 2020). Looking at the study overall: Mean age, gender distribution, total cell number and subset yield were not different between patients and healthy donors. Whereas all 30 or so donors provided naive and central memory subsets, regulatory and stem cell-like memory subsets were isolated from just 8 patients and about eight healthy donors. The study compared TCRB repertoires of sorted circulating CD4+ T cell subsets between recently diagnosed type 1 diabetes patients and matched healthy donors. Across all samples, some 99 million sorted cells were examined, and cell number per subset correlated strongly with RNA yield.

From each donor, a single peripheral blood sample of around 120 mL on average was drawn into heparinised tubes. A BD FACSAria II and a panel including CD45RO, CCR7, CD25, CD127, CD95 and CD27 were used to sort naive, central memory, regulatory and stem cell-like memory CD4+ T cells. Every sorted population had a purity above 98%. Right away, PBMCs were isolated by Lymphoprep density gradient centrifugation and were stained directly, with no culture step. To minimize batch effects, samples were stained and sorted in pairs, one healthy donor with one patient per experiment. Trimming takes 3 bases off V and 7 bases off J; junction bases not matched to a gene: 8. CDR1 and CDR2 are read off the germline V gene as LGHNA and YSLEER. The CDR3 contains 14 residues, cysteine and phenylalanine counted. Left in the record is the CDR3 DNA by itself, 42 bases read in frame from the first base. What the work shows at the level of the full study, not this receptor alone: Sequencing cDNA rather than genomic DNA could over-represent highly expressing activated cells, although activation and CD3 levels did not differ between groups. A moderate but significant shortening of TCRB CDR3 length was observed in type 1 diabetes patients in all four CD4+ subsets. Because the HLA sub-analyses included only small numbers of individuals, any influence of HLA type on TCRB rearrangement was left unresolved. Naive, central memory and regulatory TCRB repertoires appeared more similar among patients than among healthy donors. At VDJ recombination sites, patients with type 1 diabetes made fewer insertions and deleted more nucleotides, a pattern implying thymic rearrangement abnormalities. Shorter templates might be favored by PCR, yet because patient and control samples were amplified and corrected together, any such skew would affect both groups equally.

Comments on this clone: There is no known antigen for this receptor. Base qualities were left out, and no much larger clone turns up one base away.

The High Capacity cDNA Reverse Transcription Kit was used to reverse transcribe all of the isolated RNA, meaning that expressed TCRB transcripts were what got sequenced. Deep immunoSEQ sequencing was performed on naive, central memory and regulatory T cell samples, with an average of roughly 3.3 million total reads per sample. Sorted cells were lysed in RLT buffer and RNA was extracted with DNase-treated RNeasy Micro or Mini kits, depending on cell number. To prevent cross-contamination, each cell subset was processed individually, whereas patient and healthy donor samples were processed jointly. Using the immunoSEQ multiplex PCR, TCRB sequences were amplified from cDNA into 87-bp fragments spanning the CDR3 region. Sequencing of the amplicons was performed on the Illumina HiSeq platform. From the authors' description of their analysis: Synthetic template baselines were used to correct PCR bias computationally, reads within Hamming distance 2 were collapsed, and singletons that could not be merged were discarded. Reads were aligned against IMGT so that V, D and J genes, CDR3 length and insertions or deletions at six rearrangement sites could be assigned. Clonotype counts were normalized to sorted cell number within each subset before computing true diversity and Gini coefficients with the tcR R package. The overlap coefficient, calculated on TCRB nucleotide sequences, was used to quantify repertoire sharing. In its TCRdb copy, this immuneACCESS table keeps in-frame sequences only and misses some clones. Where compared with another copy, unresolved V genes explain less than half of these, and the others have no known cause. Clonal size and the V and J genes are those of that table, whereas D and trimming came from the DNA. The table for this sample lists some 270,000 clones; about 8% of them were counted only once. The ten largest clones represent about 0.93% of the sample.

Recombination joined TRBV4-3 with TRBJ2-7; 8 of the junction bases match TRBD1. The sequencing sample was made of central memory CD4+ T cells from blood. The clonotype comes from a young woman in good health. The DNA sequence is TGCGCCAGCAGCCACACCGACAGGGGCGGGGAGCAGTACTTC. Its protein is CASSHTDRGGEQYF.